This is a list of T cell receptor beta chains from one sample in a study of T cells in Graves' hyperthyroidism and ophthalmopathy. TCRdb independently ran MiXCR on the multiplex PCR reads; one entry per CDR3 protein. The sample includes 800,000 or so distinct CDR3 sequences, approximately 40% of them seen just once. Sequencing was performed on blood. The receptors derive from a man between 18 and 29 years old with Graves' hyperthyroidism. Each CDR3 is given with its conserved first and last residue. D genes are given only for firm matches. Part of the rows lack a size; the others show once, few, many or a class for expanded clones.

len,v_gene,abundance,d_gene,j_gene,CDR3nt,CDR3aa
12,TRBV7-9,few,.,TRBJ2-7,TGTGCCAGCAGCCGTGAGAGGCGCGAGCAGTACTTC,CASSRERREQYF
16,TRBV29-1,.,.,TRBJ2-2,TGCAGCGTTGAAGATGGCGACAGACCGAACACCGGGGAGCTGTTTTTT,CSVEDGDRPNTGELFF
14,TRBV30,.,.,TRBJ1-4,TGTGCCTGGAGTTTGACAGGCCCTAATGAAAAACTGTTTTTT,CAWSLTGPNEKLFF
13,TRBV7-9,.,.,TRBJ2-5,TGTGCCAGCAGCTTAGGGGACCTTGAGACCCAGTACTTC,CASSLGDLETQYF
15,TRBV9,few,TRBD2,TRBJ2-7,TGTGCCAGCAGCGTAGGGGCTAGCGGGGCCTACGAGCAGTACTTC,CASSVGASGAYEQYF
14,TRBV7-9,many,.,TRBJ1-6,TGTGCCGTCAGGGAGGAGTCCTATAATTCACCCCTCCACTTT,CAVREESYNSPLHF
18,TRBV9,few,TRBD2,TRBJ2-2,TGTGCCAGCAGCGTAGGAGGGGCTAGCGGGAGCATCCACGGGGAGCTGTTTTTT,CASSVGGASGSIHGELFF
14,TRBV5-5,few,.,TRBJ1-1,TGTGCCAGCAGTACAGAGGAGATGAACACTGAAGCTTTCTTT,CASSTEEMNTEAFF
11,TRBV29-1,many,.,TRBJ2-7,TGCAGCGTCGGCAGCTCCTACGAGCAGTACTTC,CSVGSSYEQYF
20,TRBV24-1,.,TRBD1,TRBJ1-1,TGTGCCACCAGTGATCCTAACACACGACAGGGAATGACGATGAACACTGAAGCTTTCTTT,CATSDPNTRQGMTMNTEAFF
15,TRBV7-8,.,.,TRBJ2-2,TGTGCCAGCAGCCCACCAGGACTCCCTTTCGGGGAGCTGTTTTTT,CASSPPGLPFGELFF
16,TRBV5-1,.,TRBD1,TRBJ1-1,TGCGCCAGCAGCTTGGGGGGAGGACAGGGGGCAAATGAAGCTTTCTTT,CASSLGGGQGANEAFF
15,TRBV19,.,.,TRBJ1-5,TGTGCCAGTAGTAAAGCCTCAGGGGTGAGTCAGCCCCAGCATTTT,CASSKASGVSQPQHF
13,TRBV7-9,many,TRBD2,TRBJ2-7,TGTGCCAGCAGTTCCGGACTAGCGCCCGAGCAGTACTTC,CASSSGLAPEQYF
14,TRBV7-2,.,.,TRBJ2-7,TGTGCCAGCAACTTAGGGGGGGGGACCTACGAGCAGTACTTC,CASNLGGGTYEQYF
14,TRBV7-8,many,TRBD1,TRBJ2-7,TGTGCCAGCAGCGCGGACAGGGTCTCCTACGAGCAGTACTTC,CASSADRVSYEQYF
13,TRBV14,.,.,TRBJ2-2,TGTGCCAGCAGCCAAGTTAATACCGGGGAGCTGTTTTTT,CASSQVNTGELFF
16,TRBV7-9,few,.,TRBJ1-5,TGTGCCAGCAGCTTATGGGGGGACGGGAGCAATCAGCCCCAGCATTTT,CASSLWGDGSNQPQHF
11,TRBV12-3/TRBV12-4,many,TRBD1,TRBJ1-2,TGTGCCAGCAGGACAGGGTATGGCTACACCTTC,CASRTGYGYTF
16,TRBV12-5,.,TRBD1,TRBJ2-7,TGTGCTAGTGGTTTGGGAGCGGGACAGGGCATCTTGAAGCAGTACTTC,CASGLGAGQGILKQYF
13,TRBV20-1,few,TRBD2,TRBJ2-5,TGCAGTGCCACTAGCGGGGCACAAGAGACCCAGTACTTC,CSATSGAQETQYF
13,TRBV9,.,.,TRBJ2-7,TGTGCCAGCAGTGCGTGGGACTTGGACGAGCAGTACTTC,CASSAWDLDEQYF
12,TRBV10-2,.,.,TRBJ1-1,TGCGCCAGCAGTGACAGACCGGTCGACGCTTTCTTT,CASSDRPVDAFF
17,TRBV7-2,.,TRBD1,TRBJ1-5,TGCGCCAGCAGCCTTCATCAGACAGGGGACTTCAATCAGCCCCAGCATTTT,CASSLHQTGDFNQPQHF
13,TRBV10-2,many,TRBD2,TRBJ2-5,TGTGCCAGCACCCGGACTAGAACGGAGACCCAGTACTTC,CASTRTRTETQYF
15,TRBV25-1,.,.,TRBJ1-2,TGTGCCAGCAGTGAATTCCCCGGACGGACCTATGGCTACACCTTC,CASSEFPGRTYGYTF
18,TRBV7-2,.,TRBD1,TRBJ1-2,TGTGCCAGCAGCTTAGACCGGGACAGGTACCTACCAGGCTATGGCTACACCTTC,CASSLDRDRYLPGYGYTF
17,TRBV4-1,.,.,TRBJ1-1,TGCGCCAGCAGCCAAGATGGAGGGGCTGGACTGAACACTGAAGCTTTCTTT,CASSQDGGAGLNTEAFF
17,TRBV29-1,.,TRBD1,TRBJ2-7,TGCAGCGTGGGGACAGGGTCTGTGGCTAGCGCATCCTACGAGCAGTACTTC,CSVGTGSVASASYEQYF
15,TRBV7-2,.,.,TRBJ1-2,TGTGCCAGCAGCTTAGCGATGCAGGGGACGACTGGCTACGCCTTC,CASSLAMQGTTGYAF
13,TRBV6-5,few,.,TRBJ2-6,TGTGCCAGCGGGTATATGGGGGCCAACGTCCTGACTTTC,CASGYMGANVLTF
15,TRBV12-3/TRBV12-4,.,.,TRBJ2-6,TGTGCCAGCAGTTTGACAGGGACTGGGGCCAACATCCTGACTTTC,CASSLTGTGANILTF
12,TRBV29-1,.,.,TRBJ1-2,TGCAGCAGAAGACCAGGGGATAATGGCTACACCTTC,CSRRPGDNGYTF
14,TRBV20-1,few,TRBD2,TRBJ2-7,TGCAGTGCTCCCCGCTCTGCGGGAGTGGACGAGCAGTACTTC,CSAPRSAGVDEQYF
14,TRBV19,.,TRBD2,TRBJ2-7,TGTGCCAGTAGTACCCTCGGGACTAGCAAAGAGCAGTACTTC,CASSTLGTSKEQYF